Following are 25 T cell receptor beta chains from one sample sequenced in a study of T cell clonality in common variable immunodeficiency. Study-level points and caveats: Fewer deletions and N-nucleotide insertions were reportedly seen in common variable immunodeficiency TCR beta sequences.

Only in-frame clones appear in the TCRdb table, and some are missing; sequencing was by immunoSEQ multiplex PCR. Singletons are absent from the sample, which has approximately 28,000 clones. Which antigens these TCRs recognize remains unknown. Sequencing was performed on peripheral blood mononuclear cells. Receptors originate from a human donor with common variable immunodeficiency.

This clone was recorded many times. The CDR3 extends 3 residues past the end of the read, so its final part is completed from the germline J gene. This sequence joins TRBV5-1 and TRBJ1-5; the match to TRBD1 covers 10 bases. The CDR3 length is 15 residues. CDR1 and CDR2 (germline): SGHRS, YFSETQ. V lost 5 bases and J lost 7; bases outside the gene matches: 9. The chain's CDR3 is CASRHGTGDEQPQHF. The CDR3 DNA, read in part, is TGCGCCAGCAGACACGGGACAGGGGATGAACAGCCC.

This clone appeared many times. The missing CDR3 end, 3 residues past where the read stops, is filled in from the germline J gene. The chain has TRBV20-1 and TRBJ2-5; possible D gene TRBD1, 6 bases. The V end was cut by 2 bases, the J end by 3 bases, with 10 bases between. Germline-derived CDR1 and CDR2 are DFQATT and SNEGSKA (reference sequence). This CDR3 contains 13 residues. Partial CDR3 DNA: TGCAGTGCTAGACCTCAGGGGAAAGAGACC. This codes for CSARPQGKET. The entire CDR3 protein reads CSARPQGKETQYF.

Regarding this clone: The read comes to an end 3 residues before the CDR3 does, leaving the germline J gene to fill in the end. This sequence joins TRBV5-1 and TRBJ2-7; the match to TRBD1 covers 7 bases. The CDR3 is 13 amino acids. Trimming cost V 4 bases and J 3 bases; bases outside gene matches: 4. Germline CDR1 is SGHRS and CDR2 is YFSETQ. The CDR3: CASSPDRVYEQYF. The covered CDR3 bases are TGCGCCAGCAGCCCCGACAGGGTCTACGAG. Full variable domain (rest looked up from reference TRBV5-1 and TRBJ2-7): KAGVTQTPRYLIKTRGQQVTLSCSPISGHRSVSWYQQTPGQGLQFLFEYFSETQRNKGNFPGRFSGRQFSNSRSEMNVSTLELGDSALYLCASSPDRVYEQYFGPGTRLTVT.

This clone was counted a few times. CDR3 in amino acids: CASSVVPNTEAFF. The part of the CDR3 DNA that was read is TGTGCCAGCAGTGTAGTACCGAACACTGAA. The rearrangement links TRBV6-1 to TRBJ1-1; no clear D gene. The DNA ends 3 residues before the CDR3 does, and the rest of the CDR3 is filled in from the germline J gene. The length of the CDR3 is 13 residues. The V gene's germline CDR1 is MNHNS and CDR2 SASEGT. V was shortened by 4 bases and J by 1 base, with 7 bases between the two germline ends.

This clone was counted ten times or more. The read finishes 3 residues shy of the CDR3 end, and the germline J gene is used to complete it. This chain joins TRBV20-1 and TRBJ1-4, with 11 positions matching TRBD1. From germline, CDR1 is DFQATT and CDR2 SNEGSKA (reference sequence). The CDR3 has 15 residues. With 0 bases clipped from V and 6 bases from J, the junction kept 3 bases outside the gene matches. CDR3: CSARDPGQGDEKLFF. The sequenced CDR3 bases are TGCAGTGCTAGAGATCCGGGACAGGGGGATGAAAAA.

Ten or more counts support this clone. Read sequence stops 3 residues before the CDR3 end, and the germline J gene provides the missing end. This chain connects TRBV19 to TRBJ2-2; the D gene is possibly TRBD2 (6 bases). The CDR3 spans 13 residues. Germline V gene sequence: CDR1 LNHDA, CDR2 SQIVND (reference sequence). V lost 5 bases and J 6 bases, leaving 10 bases between the germline ends. CDR3 amino acids: CASSPWRAGELFF. The sequenced CDR3 bases are TGTGCCAGTAGTCCCTGGAGGGCCGGGGAG.

Turning to this clone: The CDR3 end is not reached by the read, which stops 3 residues before it; the germline J gene fills it in. The V call is TRBV19, the J call TRBJ2-6; D is unresolved. Trimming left V 4 bases short and J 0 bases short, with 4 bases between. This CDR3 is 14 amino acids long. Germline V gene sequence: CDR1 LNHDA, CDR2 SQIVND (reference sequence). The CDR3 loop is CASSTVSGANVLTF. CDR3 DNA (partial): TGTGCCAGTAGTACAGTCTCTGGGGCCAACGTC.

As concerns this clone: Read coverage stops 3 residues before the CDR3 terminus; the germline J gene supplies the remainder. The rearrangement uses TRBV2 and TRBJ2-1; possible D gene TRBD2, 6 bases. The length of the CDR3 is 16 residues. The V gene's germline CDR1 is SNHLY and CDR2 FYNNEI. V was pared by 4 bases and J by 5 bases, with 18 bases between. CDR3: CASSVNRDSRHNEQFF. The DNA read from the CDR3 is TGTGCCAGCAGTGTAAACCGGGACTCCCGCCACAATGAG.

This clone is termed medium-sized. The read finishes 3 residues shy of the CDR3 end, and the germline J gene is used to complete it. The rearrangement links TRBV30 to TRBJ2-6; D call uncertain. CDR1 is GTSNPN, CDR2 SVGIG, per germline (reference sequence). V was shortened by 1 base and J by 0 bases, with 7 bases between the two germline ends. The CDR3 is 15 residues long. The covered CDR3 bases are TGTGCCTGGAGTGGGCTGAGCTCTGGGGCCAACGTC. Translation gives CAWSGLSSGANV. The whole CDR3 sequence is CAWSGLSSGANVLTF.

Many counts were recorded for this clone. Read data end 3 residues before the CDR3 end; the end is taken from the germline J gene. V usage is TRBV4-2 and J usage is TRBJ2-2; 11 nucleotides agree with TRBD2. Unmatched junction bases numbered 5, after V lost 4 bases and J lost 1 base. CDR3 length equals 17 residues. Germline CDR1 LGHNA, CDR2 YNFKEQ. CDR3 DNA, as far as it was read: TGTGCCAGCAGCCGGCCGACTAGCGGGGAGAACACCGGGGAG. Translated, it gives CASSRPTSGENTGE. The full CDR3 protein is CASSRPTSGENTGELFF.

In its sample, this clone ranks as medium-sized (0.01 to 0.1%). From the germline J gene comes the end of the CDR3, since the read stops 3 residues before it. The gene calls are TRBV6-1 and TRBJ1-4, with D maybe TRBD1 (6 bases). V was pared by 1 base and J by 7 bases, with 16 bases between. This CDR3 has 16 amino acids. The germline V gene encodes CDR1 MNHNS and CDR2 SASEGT. Partial CDR3 DNA: TGTGCCAGCAGTGAAGGGTTAGGGCAGGGGAGTGAAAAA. Translation gives CASSEGLGQGSEK. In full, the CDR3 is CASSEGLGQGSEKLFF.

CDR3 in amino acids: CASSWDTVNSPLHF. The covered CDR3 bases are TGTGCCAGTAGTTGGGACACAGTTAATTCACCC. The gene calls are TRBV19 and TRBJ1-6, with D possibly TRBD1 on 6 matching bases. Coverage ceases 3 residues before the CDR3 finishes, and the germline J gene fills in the end. The length of the CDR3 is 14 residues. Germline V gene sequence: CDR1 LNHDA, CDR2 SQIVND (reference sequence). Trimming shortened V by 5 bases and J by 6 bases, and 11 bases separated the two germline ends.

This clone was found many times. CDR3 loop: CASRLDRGHRDIQYF. Partial CDR3 DNA: TGTGCCAGCAGGCTGGACAGGGGGCATCGGGACATT. The chain joins TRBV2 to TRBJ2-4; 11 positions agree with TRBD1. Read sequence stops 3 residues before the CDR3 end, and the germline J gene provides the missing end. Germline loops: CDR1 SNHLY, CDR2 FYNNEI. CDR3 length: 15 residues. V lost 6 bases and J lost 8; bases outside the gene matches: 9. Filled out from reference TRBV2 and TRBJ2-4, the complete variable domain reads EPEVTQTPSHQVTQMGQEVILRCVPISNHLYFYWYRQILGQKVEFLVSFYNNEISEKSEIFDDQFSVERPDGSNFTLKIRSTKLEDSAMYFCASRLDRGHRDIQYFGAGTRLSVL.

About this clone itself: Read data end 3 residues before the CDR3 end; the end is taken from the germline J gene. This chain uses TRBV5-1 with TRBJ1-2, with 9 bases fitting TRBD1. CDR1 and CDR2 (germline): SGHRS, YFSETQ. CDR3 size: 16 residues. J lost 0 bases, V lost 7 bases, and 10 bases had no gene match. Here the CDR3 reads CASGELGTGPNYGYTF. The CDR3 DNA, read in part, is TGCGCCAGCGGAGAGCTAGGGACAGGGCCTAACTATGGC. Full variable domain (missing parts from reference TRBV5-1 and TRBJ1-2): KAGVTQTPRYLIKTRGQQVTLSCSPISGHRSVSWYQQTPGQGLQFLFEYFSETQRNKGNFPGRFSGRQFSNSRSEMNVSTLELGDSALYLCASGELGTGPNYGYTFGSGTRLTVV.

As regards this clone: The read terminates 3 residues before the CDR3 end, so the remaining end is supplied by the germline J gene. The V and J genes are TRBV2 and TRBJ2-7; D call uncertain. Germline V gene lookup returns CDR1 SNHLY and CDR2 FYNNEI. The CDR3 has 12 residues. V shed 4 bases and J shed 3 bases, with 7 bases lying between them. The CDR3 sequence is CASSGKGYEQYF. CDR3 DNA, as far as it was read: TGTGCCAGCAGTGGAAAGGGCTACGAG.

Note on this clone: The read comes to an end 3 residues before the CDR3 does, leaving the germline J gene to fill in the end. The V call is TRBV2, the J call TRBJ2-5, with a tentative D call TRBD2 (6 bases). This CDR3 region has 14 residues. Germline CDR1 SNHLY, CDR2 FYNNEI. Trimming left V 6 bases short and J 0 bases short, with 11 bases between. The DNA read from the CDR3 is TGTGCCAGCAGCGGGACTGAGTACCAAGAGACC. Translating it yields CASSGTEYQET. The CDR3 in its entirety is CASSGTEYQETQYF.

This clone was observed at least ten times. Read coverage stops 3 residues before the CDR3 terminus; the germline J gene supplies the remainder. J is TRBJ2-4 and V is TRBV19; TRBD2 might be the D (5 bases). Trimming pared 8 bases from V and 0 bases from J, leaving 11 bases between. The CDR3 runs to 14 residues. Per the germline V gene, CDR1 is LNHDA and CDR2 is SQIVND (reference sequence). The DNA read from the CDR3 is TGTGCCAGTGACGGAGGACTAGCCAAAAACATT. Translating gives CASDGGLAKNI. The complete CDR3 reads CASDGGLAKNIQYF.

By sample share, this clone is medium-sized. The missing CDR3 end, 3 residues past where the read stops, is filled in from the germline J gene. The gene calls are TRBV20-1 and TRBJ2-1; TRBD2 is a possible D gene (5 bases). Trimming took off 4 bases at V and 9 bases at J, with 16 bases between the two ends. The V gene's germline CDR1 is DFQATT and CDR2 SNEGSKA (reference sequence). The CDR3 length is 13 residues. CDR3 region: CSATPLALFEQFF. The CDR3 bases that were read are TGCAGTGCTACCCCCCTAGCTTTATTTGAG.

The sample holds many counts of this clone. The CDR3 goes on 3 residues after the read ends, and that part is filled in from the germline J gene. The chain has TRBV7-3 and TRBJ1-5, with D tentatively TRBD1 (5 bases). The length of the CDR3 is 13 residues. The ends were cut back, 4 bases at V and 7 bases at J, with 11 bases in the middle. CDR1 and CDR2 (germline): SGHTA, FQGTGA. The covered CDR3 bases are TGTGCCAGCAGCTGGGGGGAGGGCCAGCCC. It specifies CASSWGEGQP. The CDR3 reads in full as CASSWGEGQPQHF.

This clone was counted ten times or more. The CDR3 sequence is CASSLGTSGNSEQFF. The DNA read from the CDR3 is TGTGCCAGCAGCTTAGGGACTAGCGGGAATAGTGAG. The chain combines TRBV7-9 with TRBJ2-1, with 12 nucleotides matching TRBD2. The read gets to within 3 residues of the CDR3 end, and the germline J gene fills in the rest. The CDR3 totals 15 residues. With V trimmed by 1 base and J by 9 bases, 4 bases remained unmatched. Germline V gene lookup returns CDR1 SEHNR and CDR2 FQNEAQ (reference sequence).

This clone was seen at least ten times. At one end the junction does not follow the germline gene, possibly because of a read error. The DNA ends 3 residues before the CDR3 does, and the rest of the CDR3 is filled in from the germline J gene. The chain links TRBV4-1 to TRBJ1-4; 8 bases agree with TRBD1. CDR3 size: 16 residues. Germline-derived CDR1 and CDR2 are MGHRA and YSYEKL. This CDR3 is CTSSQGPRGRREKLFF. The CDR3 DNA, read in part, is TGCACCAGCAGCCAAGGCCCCAGGGGGCGCCGTGAAAAA.

This clone was picked up many times. The DNA ends 3 residues before the CDR3 does, and the rest of the CDR3 is filled in from the germline J gene. V and J are TRBV20-1 and TRBJ1-4; perhaps TRBD1 as D (5 bases). Looked up from germline, CDR1 is DFQATT and CDR2 is SNEGSKA (reference sequence). V shed 0 bases and J shed 7 bases, with 12 bases lying between them. The CDR3 is made up of 14 amino acids. The CDR3 loop is CSARDQGGSEKLFF. The CDR3 DNA, read in part, is TGCAGTGCTAGAGATCAGGGAGGGTCTGAAAAA.

This clone was seen many times. The sequenced fragment ends 3 residues before the CDR3 boundary, so the rest is inferred from the germline J gene. The chain joins TRBV7-8 to TRBJ2-3, with 8 bases matching TRBD1. V lost 5 bases and J lost 2; bases outside the gene matches: 6. The germline V gene has CDR1 SGHVS and CDR2 FQNEAQ. The CDR3 consists of 15 residues. CDR3 amino acids: CASSVGQGYTDTQYF. The part of the CDR3 DNA that was read is TGTGCCAGCAGCGTCGGACAGGGATACACAGATACG.

There are many counts of this clone. The CDR3 is cut off 3 residues early in the read; its end comes from the germline J gene. This sequence joins TRBV18 and TRBJ2-3, with TRBD2 matching 9 bases. Germline loops: CDR1 KGHSH, CDR2 LQKENI. Germline trimming cut 3 bases from V and 4 bases from J; bases unmatched to any gene: 17. The CDR3 covers 19 residues. The CDR3 is CASSPGRSIAGAFPDTQYF. The CDR3 DNA, read in part, is TGTGCCAGCTCACCTGGGAGATCGATAGCGGGAGCTTTTCCAGATACG.

Incomplete CDR3 DNA: TGTGCCAGCAGTGAAGCGTGGGCGACTAGCGGCCACAATGAG. It is translated as CASSEAWATSGHNE. The CDR3 in its entirety is CASSEAWATSGHNEQFF. The chain combines TRBV6-1 with TRBJ2-1; 9 bases agree with TRBD2. The read stops 3 residues short of the end of the CDR3; the missing end is completed from the germline J gene. There are 17 residues in the CDR3. In germline, CDR1 is MNHNS, CDR2 SASEGT. Trimming cost V 0 bases and J 5 bases; bases outside gene matches: 8.